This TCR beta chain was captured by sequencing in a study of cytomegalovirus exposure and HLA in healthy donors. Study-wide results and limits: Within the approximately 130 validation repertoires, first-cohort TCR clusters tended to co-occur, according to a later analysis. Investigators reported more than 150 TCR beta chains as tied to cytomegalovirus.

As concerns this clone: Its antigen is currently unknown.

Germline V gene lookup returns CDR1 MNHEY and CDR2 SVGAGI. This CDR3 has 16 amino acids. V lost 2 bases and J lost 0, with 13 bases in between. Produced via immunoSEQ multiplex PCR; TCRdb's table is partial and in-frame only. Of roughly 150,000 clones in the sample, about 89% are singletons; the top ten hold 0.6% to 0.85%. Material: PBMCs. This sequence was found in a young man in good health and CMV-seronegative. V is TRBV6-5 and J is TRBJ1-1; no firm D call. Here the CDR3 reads CASSYQAEIMNTEAFF. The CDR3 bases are TGTGCCAGCAGTTACCAGGCAGAAATCATGAACACTGAAGCTTTCTTT.